These 19 T cell receptor beta chains share one sample of origin, sequenced in a study of regulatory T cells in long-lasting Graves disease. Arm-PCR of CDR3 regions and iRepertoire HTBI primers were used to build TCR beta libraries. TCRdb used MiXCR to reprocess the multiplex PCR reads, holding one entry per CDR3 protein. The sample lists about 430,000 distinct CDR3 sequences, approximately 22% occurring once. The time point was: persistent/refractory GD, antithyroid drugs over 5 years with positive TRAb. RNA isolated from PBMCs was used to make the TCR library. The sample consisted of peripheral blood mononuclear cells (PBMCs), taken when the disease was refractory, from a patient treated with antithyroid drugs. The source of these receptors is a female donor with Graves disease.

This clonotype has ten or more counts. One end of the junction does not line up with germline, which may come from a read error. This chain links TRBV5-1 with TRBJ2-2, with 13 bases that match TRBD2. The CDR3 consists of 16 residues. Germline-derived CDR1 and CDR2 are SGHRS and YFSETQ. The CDR3 DNA sequence: TGTGCCAGCAGCTCCGGACTAGCGGGAGTACCCGGGGAGCTGTTTTTT. Its protein is CASSSGLAGVPGELFF. The complete variable domain, with remaining parts taken from reference TRBV5-1 and TRBJ2-2, reads KAGVTQTPRYLIKTRGQQVTLSCSPISGHRSVSWYQQTPGQGLQFLFEYFSETQRNKGNFPGRFSGRQFSNSRSEMNVSTLELGDSALYLCASSSGLAGVPGELFFGEGSRLTVL.

This clonotype turned up a few times. This may be a read error, as it is one base from a much larger clone. The chain joins TRBV2 to TRBJ1-4; weak D call: TRBD1 (5 bases). Germline-derived CDR1 and CDR2 are SNHLY and FYNNEI. The CDR3 runs 12 residues. The CDR3 reads CACREVTEKLFF. The CDR3 nucleotides are TGTGCCTGCAGGGAGGTGACTGAAAAACTGTTTTTT.

The table lists this clonotype with many counts. This rearrangement joins TRBV28 to TRBJ1-1; D might be TRBD1 (6 bases). The CDR3 loop spans 14 amino acids. V shed 4 bases and J shed 4 bases, with 13 bases lying between them. CDR1 and CDR2 from the germline V gene are MDHEN and SYDVKM. The CDR3 DNA follows: TGTGCCAGCAGTTCCCATGGGACAATCACTGAAGCTTTCTTT. Protein: CASSSHGTITEAFF.

This clonotype was seen more than once but under ten times. The J gene is TRBJ2-3, the V gene TRBV28; D ambiguous. V gave up 7 bases and J gave up 4 bases, with 9 bases separating them. Germline V gene data show CDR1 as MDHEN and CDR2 as SYDVKM. This CDR3 is built from 12 residues. This CDR3 reads CASNRMADTQYF. CDR3 coding DNA: TGTGCCAGCAACCGGATGGCAGATACGCAGTATTTT.

This clonotype was seen many times. V and J are TRBV7-9 and TRBJ2-7, with D possibly being TRBD1 (6 bases). Trimming left V 5 bases short and J 5 bases short, with 19 bases between. The germline CDR1 and CDR2 sequences are SEHNR and FQNEAQ (reference sequence). This CDR3 contains 15 residues. As DNA, the CDR3 is TGTGCCAGCAGCGATCACGCTTCACAGGGACACGAGCAGTACTTC. This codes for CASSDHASQGHEQYF.

The gene calls are TRBV28 and TRBJ1-2; 8 nucleotides match TRBD1. With 4 bases clipped from V and 4 bases from J, the junction kept 11 bases outside the gene matches. Germline V gene sequence: CDR1 MDHEN, CDR2 SYDVKM. The CDR3 totals 16 residues. In nucleotides, the CDR3 is TGTGCCAGCAGTTCGGCGCAGGGGGCGCGGAGCTATGGCTACACCTTC. Translated: CASSSAQGARSYGYTF.

This clonotype was counted a few times. The CDR3 DNA follows: TGCGCCAGCAGCTCCAACGGACAGGGAGCGGCTAACTATGGCTACACCTTC. Its translation is CASSSNGQGAANYGYTF. This chain links TRBV5-1 with TRBJ1-2; 8 bases line up with TRBD1. Germline CDR1 and CDR2: SGHRS and YFSETQ. The CDR3 is 17 amino acids. After removal of 3 bases from V and 0 bases from J, the junction contained 10 bases not matched to a gene.

This sequence joins TRBV2 and TRBJ2-1; TRBD2 might be the D (5 bases). Germline V CDR1 and CDR2: SNHLY, FYNNEI. With 1 base removed from V and 9 bases from J, the gap between germline ends came to 7 bases. The CDR3 runs 12 residues. In nucleotides, the CDR3 is TGTGCCAGCAGTGAAGGCGGGCCTGAGCAGTTCTTC. Protein: CASSEGGPEQFF.

CDR3 nucleotides: TGTGCCAGCAGTTTAGTAGCGGGAGGGAATGAGCAGTTCTTC. Its translation is CASSLVAGGNEQFF. J is TRBJ2-1 and V is TRBV28; 11 bases align to TRBD2. The ends lost 2 bases at V and 7 bases at J; junction bases unmatched: 1. Germline V gene sequence: CDR1 MDHEN, CDR2 SYDVKM. This CDR3 contains 14 residues.

A word on this clonotype: A clone one base away is much larger, so this may be a read error. The chain carries TRBV7-9 and TRBJ1-1; no firm D call. The CDR3 spans 16 residues. CDR1 and CDR2 (germline): SEHNR, FQNEAQ (reference sequence). Trimming cost V 5 bases and J 0 bases, with 16 bases left between them. The CDR3 DNA reads as TGTGCCAGCAGCCACTCGGCACAGAGGATGAACACTGAAGCTTTCTTT. This translates into CASSHSAQRMNTEAFF.

The count of this clonotype is one. Possible read error: a much larger clone is one base away. The chain has TRBV10-1 and TRBJ2-2; maybe TRBD2 (6 bases). V lost 7 bases, J lost 4 bases, and 16 bases lay in between. This CDR3 is built from 15 residues. Germline V lookup: CDR1 WNHNN, CDR2 SYGVQD (reference sequence). The CDR3 here is CASTDGGSSTGELFF. The CDR3 nucleotides are TGCGCCAGCACCGACGGGGGATCTAGCACCGGGGAGCTGTTTTTT.

This clonotype was found many times. The rearrangement uses TRBV27 and TRBJ2-7; a possible D gene is TRBD2 (6 bases). CDR3 size: 15 residues. CDR1 and CDR2 (germline): MNHEY, SMNVEV (reference sequence). The germline V and J ends were trimmed by 0 bases and 3 bases, with 12 bases remaining between them. As DNA, the CDR3 is TGTGCCAGCAGTTTATCTGGCGGGGAGTACTACGAGCAGTACTTC. Its translation is CASSLSGGEYYEQYF.

The CDR3 bases are TGTGCCAGCAGCCATGAGGGGGCGAACACCGGGGAGCTGTTTTTT. Its protein is CASSHEGANTGELFF. The chain carries TRBV3-1 and TRBJ2-2; D is possibly TRBD1 (6 bases). The germline V and J ends were trimmed by 3 bases and 0 bases, with 8 bases remaining between them. CDR1 is LGHDT, CDR2 YNNKEL, per germline (reference sequence). This CDR3 comprises 15 residues. The entire variable domain, with the rest obtained from reference TRBV3-1 and TRBJ2-2, is as follows: DTAVSQTPKYLVTQMGNDKSIKCEQNLGHDTMYWYKQDSKKFLKIMFSYNNKELIINETVPNRFSPKSPDKAHLNLHINSLELGDSAVYFCASSHEGANTGELFFGEGSRLTVL.

Comment on this clonotype: A much more abundant neighbour one base away suggests this may be a read error. The V and J genes are TRBV11-3 and TRBJ2-5, with 11 nucleotides matching TRBD2. Germline lookup yields CDR1 SGHNT and CDR2 YENEEA. V lost 0 bases to trimming and J lost 3 bases; unmatched junction nucleotides: 0. This CDR3 is 15 amino acids long. CDR3 amino acids: CASSLELAGEETQYF. CDR3 in DNA: TGTGCCAGCAGCTTAGAACTAGCGGGAGAAGAGACCCAGTACTTC.

The rearrangement uses TRBV19 and TRBJ1-6, with 8 positions matching TRBD1. The V gene end was trimmed by 4 bases and the J gene end by 6 bases; junction bases not matched to a gene: 2. The CDR3 sequence is 14 residues long. Germline V lookup: CDR1 LNHDA, CDR2 SQIVND (reference sequence). DNA of the CDR3: TGTGCCAGTAGTACCACAGGGGGTAATTCACCCCTCCACTTT. Translation gives CASSTTGGNSPLHF.

V usage is TRBV2 and J usage is TRBJ2-1; 7 bases agree with TRBD2. CDR1 is SNHLY, CDR2 FYNNEI, per germline. The CDR3 contains 16 residues. V shed 1 base, J shed 6 bases, and the junction held 9 bases outside the gene matches. The CDR3 DNA follows: TGTGCCAGCAGTGAAGGCGGGGGAGGGCCGGTCAATGAGCAGTTCTTC. This sequence encodes CASSEGGGGPVNEQFF.

CDR3 residues: CSARAQGRGGIYGYTF. The DNA for the CDR3 is TGCAGTGCTAGAGCACAGGGTCGCGGGGGGATCTATGGCTACACCTTC. This sequence joins TRBV20-1 and TRBJ1-2; a weak D match, TRBD1 (6 bases). CDR1 is DFQATT, CDR2 SNEGSKA, per germline (reference sequence). The CDR3 consists of 16 residues. V lost 1 base, J lost 4 bases, and 19 bases lay in between.

The rearrangement links TRBV18 to TRBJ2-7; no definite D call. Germline-derived CDR1 and CDR2 are KGHSH and LQKENI. This CDR3 has 14 amino acids. V lost 3 bases and J 4 bases, leaving 13 bases between the germline ends. The CDR3 sequence: CASSPGGVLYEQYF. The CDR3 coding sequence is TGTGCCAGCTCACCGGGTGGGGTTTTGTACGAGCAGTACTTC. The variable domain in full, completed from reference TRBV18 and TRBJ2-7, reads NAGVMQNPRHLVRRRGQEARLRCSPMKGHSHVYWYRQLPEEGLKFMVYLQKENIIDESGMPKERFSAEFPKEGPSILRIQQVVRGDSAAYFCASSPGGVLYEQYFGPGTRLTVT.

This clonotype was found a few times. The V call is TRBV3-1, the J call TRBJ1-5; 9 bases align to TRBD1. Unmatched junction bases numbered 5, after V lost 4 bases and J lost 7 bases. CDR3 length: 14 amino acids. Germline CDR1 reads LGHDT; CDR2 reads YNNKEL (reference sequence). DNA for the CDR3: TGTGCCAGCAGCCTAGGGACAGGGAGGCAGCCCCAGCATTTT. This sequence encodes CASSLGTGRQPQHF.